The present entry profiles one TCR beta chain with its context. Only a few counts were recorded for this clone. Its specific antigen is unknown. Qualities for individual bases were not recorded, and no much larger clone is one base off. The data derive from a study of cytomegalovirus exposure and HLA in healthy donors (dated by TCRdb to the late 2010s). In terms of the full investigation: An earlier analysis of several hundred of the donors reported 250 to 300 Gb of sequence data and about 100 million unique TCR beta sequences from some 180 million T cells. Along with the approximately 700-subject first cohort, a separate validation cohort of over 90 different subjects was used. Donor age, sex, ethnicity and CMV serostatus were collected together with the repertoire data. The study aimed to test whether signatures of past pathogen exposure could be identified by cataloging public T cell receptors. The study combined high-throughput TCR immunosequencing, statistical association of individual TCRs with disease status, and machine learning to predict cytomegalovirus infection status. All discovery cohort repertoires had been generated on a single sequencing platform. A later genetic analysis used genome-wide SNP genotypes for about 65% of the roughly 700 donors, treating that subset as a discovery cohort. A handful of DR-DQ haplotypes were handled as single units for association and clustering because linkage in the cohort was strong. Both class I and class II loci were covered by HLA typing, at four-digit resolution. The later analysis used no new phenotypic data to find candidate immune exposures, relying instead on TCR beta sequences and their occurrence across donors. In an earlier analysis of several hundred of the donors, high-throughput TCR beta sequencing was used to judge whether each TCR beta V gene segment behaved as functional or pseudogenic. Among the approximately 420 genotyped donors, 75% to 90% belonged to the genetic ancestry cluster associated with self-reported Caucasian donors. Across about 370 genotyped donors of the cohort, an average of about 240,000 unique TCR beta nucleotide sequences per donor were sequenced, and around 19% of those sequences were non-productive. The number of typed donors differed by locus: about 620-640 for A, B, C, DRB1 and DQB1; 522 for DQA1; approximately 610 for DPA1; and some 430 for DPB1. The study used immunosequencing to profile the T cell repertoires of several hundred subjects and linked those repertoires to cytomegalovirus serostatus. An early release covering some 640 HLA-typed donors comprised about 300 gigabases of sequencing data and 85 million to 100 million unique TCR sequences. A later analysis re-examined previously published TCR beta repertoires from 610 or so donors and added high-resolution HLA genotyping to investigate patterns of TCR occurrence.

Results the study describes overall, beyond this receptor: A further reported finding was that TCR beta sequences accurately predicted the HLA-A and HLA-B alleles for most subjects in the first cohort. This cohort had only TCR beta chains sequenced, and the lack of alpha or paired-chain data limited which features could be detected. According to the authors, the approach could potentially be generalized to other disease states and immunological phenotypes. Linkage disequilibrium might explain the correlated functional status among segregating V segments, but an unknown experimental factor could not be ruled out. An association between a missense DCLRE1C variant and V-gene and J-gene trimming of TCR beta chains was found in a later genetic analysis and replicated in an independent cohort. In a later analysis, around 17,000 TCR beta sequences were associated with specific HLA alleles at a false discovery rate of 0.05. In an earlier analysis of some 640 of the donors, most TCR beta V segments were observed in productive rearrangements about 87% or about 30% of the time, broadly matching IMGT annotations. Most TCR sequences were observed very rarely across donors, whereas some public TCRs were present in many individuals. Some IMGT-functional V segments, including TRBV6-2 and TRBV6-3, could not be told apart with the 87-base-pair reads, so those segments were excluded. Cytomegalovirus status was reported to be diagnosed by the classifier with high specificity and sensitivity in both the original and validation cohorts. According to a later analysis, most CMV-associated TCR beta chains appeared to be HLA-restricted, and the HLA associations seemed to be driven largely by CMV exposure. The study listed 150 to 200 TCR beta chains as associated with cytomegalovirus. Presence/absence analyses assumed roughly uniform sequencing depth across donors, an assumption that may not hold. Because counts were too low, roughly 16 rarely observed V segments, including chromosome 9 orphons, were excluded from the earlier analysis of some 540 of the donors. A cluster of highly shared sequence variants was judged likely to be a technical artifact of the sequencing pipeline. HLA typing was unavailable for some donors at each locus, so association tests used only the typed subset. A later analysis found that TCR association rates varied across HLA loci, with DRB1 alleles showing the most associated TCRs and HLA-C alleles the fewest. In vitro tests confirmed that a few of the cytomegalovirus-associated TCR beta chains recognize cytomegalovirus antigens. In a later analysis, HLA-associated TCR beta chains showed more clonal expansion and lower generation probabilities than non-associated chains that were equally common. Compared with the approximately 700-donor mean, donors in an Asian-associated ancestry cluster had fewer N-insertions in productive TCRs, according to a later genetic analysis. When HLA alleles, especially DR and DQ, strongly co-occurred, TCR associations were difficult to assign to individual alleles. For the cohort, immune exposure information was limited to CMV serostatus. In a later analysis, several top co-occurrence clusters were reported to appear linked to parvovirus B19, influenza, CMV and Epstein-Barr virus.

Libraries came from the immunoSEQ multiplex PCR assay. The multiplex PCR relied on a mix of 60 forward primers for TCR Vbeta segments and 13 reverse primers for TCR Jbeta segments. The CDR3 region of rearranged TCR beta genes was amplified from genomic DNA by a multiplex PCR assay. On the Illumina HiSeq System, the amplified TCR beta libraries were sequenced as 87-base-pair reads. On the authors' methods: A later analysis counted approximately 74 million unique TCR beta chains across the 640 or so repertoires, and approximately 11 million of these chains were shared by at least two donors. Raw reads were error-corrected and collapsed into unique sequences with a nearest-neighbor algorithm that merged closely related sequences to remove PCR and sequencing errors. V, D and J gene segments were assigned by aligning CDR3 sequences to IMGT reference sequences. For a sequence to be retained, a match of at least six nucleotides was required to both a V gene segment and a J gene segment. Rearrangements were classified as productive when the CDR3 lacked stop codons and remained in frame with V and J, and all other rearrangements were classified as non-productive. Following IMGT convention, CDR3 was defined as the stretch from the second conserved V-encoded cysteine up to the conserved J-encoded phenylalanine. Sequences without an unambiguous match to a single V gene segment were excluded from the earlier analysis of about 600 of the donors. An earlier analysis of almost 600 of the donors classified V segments as functional when productive rearrangements were above 56.7% and as segregating when the standard deviation between donors was above 5%. A statistical classification framework was developed to diagnose cytomegalovirus status using the catalog of TCR beta chain sequences. In a later analysis, TCR nucleotide sequences were compared against IMGT/GENE-DB human TR gene sequences so that V and J genes could be assigned. In a later analysis, CDR3 sequences and most-parsimonious VDJ recombination scenarios were assigned using the TCRdist pipeline. In a later analysis, every TCR beta chain was defined by the combination of its CDR3 amino acid sequence and its V-gene family, and reads without a unique V-gene family were dropped. A later analysis removed nearly 600 highly shared, low-generation-probability nucleotide sequences to deal with suspected cross-contamination and a sequencing artifact. In a later analysis, a clonal expansion index was calculated for each public chain from normalized within-repertoire ranks of inferred template counts. A later analysis computed generation probabilities with a VDJ recombination model fitted to out-of-frame rearrangements, and checked the results against IGoR. A later analysis scored TCR-TCR, TCR-HLA and TCR-CMV co-occurrence with hypergeometric tests, applying a repertoire-size bias correction to TCR pairs. A later analysis estimated false discovery rates by permuting HLA or CMV assignments 20 times. In a later analysis, co-occurring TCRs were grouped with DBSCAN, and TCRdist sequence similarity was added when clustering was performed within HLA-allele-positive subsets. For co-occurrence clustering, repertoires with fewer than 30,000 or more than 120,000 public chains were excluded, along with a handful of repertoires with anomalous nucleotide sharing. Drawn from immuneACCESS, this table holds only the in-frame rearrangements with V and J called that TCRdb kept. Clones are partly lost; checked studies trace under half to an unresolved V gene and leave the rest unexplained. The DNA was the basis for D and trimming; V, J and clone size are from that table. Counted in this sample were about 110,000 clones; 76% of them appeared once. The ten largest make up approximately 2.4% of the sample.

Measured from the cysteine to the phenylalanine, the CDR3 is 15 residues long. The only DNA kept is the CDR3, 45 bases in frame from the first base. At the junction V is shortened by 4 bases and J by 9 bases; bases outside the gene matches: 12. Reading the germline V gene gives CDR1 LGHNA and CDR2 YNFKEQ. The cohort consisted of hundreds of healthy bone marrow donors. Cohort members were all nominally healthy when sampled, although unrecorded immune exposures were likely present. The donor was CMV seronegative and belonged to the group of 350 or so seronegative cohort members. A peripheral blood sample was collected from each donor, and TCR beta sequencing was performed on peripheral blood mononuclear cells. Genomic DNA extraction from the blood cell samples was performed with the Qiagen DNeasy Blood Extraction Kit.

This TCR came from a man between 18 and 29 years old in good health and CMV-seronegative. The sample consisted of PBMCs. This receptor chain uses TRBV4-2 and TRBJ2-1; a stretch of 7 junction bases matches TRBD1. The bases are TGTGCCAGCAGCCTACCCGGGACAGCTCTGGGTGAGCAGTTCTTC. Its translation is CASSLPGTALGEQFF.